Sequencing of this T cell receptor (beta chain) was carried out in a study of shared clonotypes between healthy human individuals. Study-wide background: Those who served as donors were a couple of women and three men between the ages of 18 and 49. Study-level points and caveats: Unshared clonotypes carried lower generation probabilities than those common to all four donors. The study's rarefaction showed incomplete sorted-subset sequencing despite large depth.

Sequencing was performed with immunoSEQ multiplex PCR; in TCRdb, only in-frame clones are kept and a portion is missing. The profile shows millions of clones, about 95% of them singletons. As to this clone: Its matching antigen is unknown.

The V gene lost 1 base and the J gene lost 12 bases, with 6 bases spanning the gap. This CDR3 contains 11 residues. From germline, CDR1 is SEHNR and CDR2 FQNEAQ (reference sequence). CD8 cells regarded as naive lacked CD45RO, were positively chosen for CCR7, and omitted terminally differentiated effector memory CD45RA+ cells. All the donors were Caucasian adults who lived in Nashville, Tennessee. Sequenced input: naive CD8+ T cells sorted from blood. The TCR comes from a man younger than 35 in good health. The chain employs TRBV7-9 and TRBJ1-4; D is uncertain. DNA of the CDR3: TGTGCCAGCAGCTTAGACCGGGAACTGTTTTTT. As protein: CASSLDRELFF.